Listed below are T cell receptor beta chains from one sample, sequenced in a study of blood T cell repertoires in COVID-19. Here immunoSEQ multiplex PCR was the method, and the copy in TCRdb shows in-frame clones only, minus some. The sample carries around 280,000 clones, nearly 90% recorded once. Sequencing was performed on PBMCs or T cells enriched from blood (not recorded which). Source of these receptors: a woman younger than 30 with acute COVID-19. The CDR3 runs from the conserved cysteine through the conserved F or W. D genes are given only for firm matches. A row's size may be missing; if present it is once, few, many or a size class.

CAWSRTVNSDEAFF	TGTGCCTGGAGTCGGACAGTAAATTCGGATGAAGCTTTCTTT	TRBV30	TRBJ1-1	NA	14	NA
CASSSYTGTGGPTNEKLFF	TGTGCCAGCAGTTCTTATACCGGGACAGGGGGACCAACTAATGAAAAACTGTTTTTT	TRBV28	TRBJ1-4	TRBD1	19	once
CASSRPVLLAESFFYEQYF	TGTGCCAGCAGCCGCCCCGTTTTGCTAGCGGAATCATTCTTCTACGAGCAGTACTTC	TRBV11-2	TRBJ2-7	TRBD2	19	NA
CASSSPDRGQETQYF	TGTGCCAGCAGCTCACCGGACAGGGGGCAAGAGACCCAGTACTTC	TRBV7-3	TRBJ2-5	TRBD1	15	NA
CASSLLVPQVYNEQFF	TGTGCCAGCAGCTTGTTAGTCCCACAGGTTTACAATGAGCAGTTCTTC	TRBV7-6	TRBJ2-1	NA	16	NA
CASSTGQGGDTQYF	TGCGCCAGCAGCACGGGACAGGGGGGCGATACGCAGTATTTT	TRBV10-2	TRBJ2-3	TRBD1	14	NA
CASSYTESYEQYF	TGTGCCAGCAGCTACACAGAATCCTACGAGCAGTACTTC	TRBV7-8	TRBJ2-7	NA	13	NA
CSASDCWTGVCYGYTF	TGCAGTGCTAGTGATTGTTGGACAGGGGTTTGCTATGGCTACACCTTC	TRBV20-1	TRBJ1-2	TRBD1	16	NA
CSVVTRSTFDEQFF	TGCAGCGTTGTTACGCGTTCTACCTTCGATGAGCAGTTCTTC	TRBV29-1	TRBJ2-1	NA	14	NA
CAWSTGQAINEQFF	TGTGCCTGGAGTACAGGTCAGGCCATCAATGAGCAGTTCTTC	TRBV30	TRBJ2-1	NA	14	NA
CASSLRASGELFF	TGTGCCAGCAGCCTGCGGGCTTCCGGGGAGCTGTTTTTT	TRBV3-1/TRBV3-2	TRBJ2-2	NA	13	once
CASGTSGRGRSSYNEQFF	TGTGCCAGCGGGACTAGCGGGAGGGGGAGGAGCTCCTACAATGAGCAGTTCTTC	TRBV7-8	TRBJ2-1	TRBD2	18	few
CASSLEGAGEQFF	TGTGCCAGCAGTTTAGAGGGGGCGGGAGAGCAGTTCTTC	TRBV28	TRBJ2-1	NA	13	NA
CASSALPLAEYNEQFF	TGTGCCAGCAGCGCCCTCCCCCTAGCGGAATACAATGAGCAGTTCTTC	TRBV9	TRBJ2-1	TRBD2	16	NA
CASTWTDSGNTIYF	TGTGCCAGTACCTGGACAGATTCTGGAAACACCATATATTTT	TRBV19	TRBJ1-3	NA	14	NA
CASSEGLAGGEETQYF	TGCGCCAGCAGCGAGGGACTAGCGGGAGGTGAAGAGACCCAGTACTTC	TRBV4-3	TRBJ2-5	TRBD2	16	NA
CASSQSHMNTEAFF	TGTGCCAGCAGCCAATCTCACATGAACACTGAAGCTTTCTTT	TRBV3-1/TRBV3-2	TRBJ1-1	NA	14	few
CASSQAPGAGEQYF	TGTGCCAGCAGCCAAGCCCCAGGGGCGGGCGAGCAGTACTTC	TRBV3-1/TRBV3-2	TRBJ2-7	NA	14	NA
CASSGIAGDGNEQFF	TGTGCCAGCAGTGGAATAGCGGGAGATGGCAATGAGCAGTTCTTC	TRBV2	TRBJ2-1	TRBD2	15	NA
CASTPRGRNSNQPQHF	TGTGCCAGCACCCCCAGGGGACGGAATAGCAATCAGCCCCAGCATTTT	TRBV2	TRBJ1-5	NA	16	once
CASSQVRNNSPLHF	TGTGCCAGCAGCCAAGTCAGGAATAATTCACCCCTCCACTTT	TRBV14	TRBJ1-6	NA	14	NA
CASSHRGGGGNGYTF	TGTGCCAGCAGCCATAGAGGAGGCGGGGGGAATGGCTACACCTTC	TRBV5-8	TRBJ1-2	NA	15	NA
CASSSLAGGSYEQYF	TGTGCCAGCAGTAGCCTAGCGGGAGGGTCCTACGAGCAGTACTTC	TRBV27	TRBJ2-7	TRBD2	15	NA
CSVVGQGGTYEQYF	TGCAGCGTTGTAGGGCAGGGAGGTACCTACGAGCAGTACTTC	TRBV29-1	TRBJ2-7	NA	14	NA
CASSFRGEQFF	TGTGCCAGCAGTTTTAGGGGAGAGCAGTTCTTC	TRBV27	TRBJ2-1	NA	11	NA
CASSFFVAGKETQYF	TGTGCCAGCAGCTTTTTTGTGGCAGGGAAAGAGACCCAGTACTTC	TRBV5-4	TRBJ2-5	NA	15	NA
CASSQIKSGTSKQETQYF	TGCGCCAGCAGCCAAATCAAATCCGGGACTAGCAAGCAAGAGACCCAGTACTTC	TRBV4-1	TRBJ2-5	TRBD2	18	NA
CASSLVGGLAGGRPYEQYF	TGTGCCAGCAGCTTAGTAGGGGGGCTAGCGGGAGGGAGACCCTACGAGCAGTACTTC	TRBV7-2	TRBJ2-7	TRBD2	19	NA
CASSPRTDTQYF	TGTGCCAGCAGCCCGCGGACAGATACGCAGTATTTT	TRBV7-8	TRBJ2-3	NA	12	NA
CASSLGGVPYEQYF	TGTGCCAGCAGCTTGGGCGGGGTCCCCTACGAGCAGTACTTC	TRBV7-3	TRBJ2-7	NA	14	NA
CASSLRGLGYGYTF	TGTGCCAGCAGTTTGAGGGGGCTCGGCTATGGCTACACCTTC	TRBV28	TRBJ1-2	TRBD1	14	NA
CASYQGSGNTIYF	TGTGCCAGCTACCAGGGTTCTGGAAACACCATATATTTT	TRBV28	TRBJ1-3	NA	13	NA
CASRPPGQGYNSPLHF	TGTGCCAGCAGGCCCCCGGGACAGGGCTATAATTCACCCCTCCACTTT	TRBV2	TRBJ1-6	TRBD1	16	NA
CASSEDSTGELFF	TGTGCCAGCAGTGAAGACAGTACCGGGGAGCTGTTTTTT	TRBV2	TRBJ2-2	NA	13	NA
CASSQSTGMRYEQYF	TGCGCCAGCAGCCAATCGACAGGGATGAGGTACGAGCAGTACTTC	TRBV4-3	TRBJ2-7	TRBD1	15	NA
CASSLLHGTDPRLAKNIQYF	TGTGCCAGCAGCTTGCTACACGGGACTGACCCACGGCTAGCCAAAAACATTCAGTACTTC	TRBV5-8	TRBJ2-4	NA	20	NA
CASSELAGLFYEQYF	TGTGCCAGCAGTGAACTGGCAGGGTTATTCTACGAGCAGTACTTC	TRBV6-1	TRBJ2-7	NA	15	NA
CASRLLAEETQYF	TGCGCCAGCAGGTTGCTAGCTGAGGAGACCCAGTACTTC	TRBV5-1	TRBJ2-5	NA	13	NA
CSASYQTGSYEQYF	TGCAGTGCTAGTTACCAAACCGGGTCTTACGAGCAGTACTTC	TRBV20-1	TRBJ2-7	NA	14	NA
CASSDRPGRDYGYTF	TGCGCCAGCAGTGATAGGCCAGGGAGGGACTATGGCTACACCTTC	TRBV10-2	TRBJ1-2	NA	15	NA
CASSTGSGAPGNTIYF	TGTGCCAGTAGTACAGGATCAGGGGCACCTGGAAACACCATATATTTT	TRBV19	TRBJ1-3	NA	16	NA
CASSTSATPYNEQFF	TGTGCCAGTAGTACTAGCGCGACCCCTTACAATGAGCAGTTCTTC	TRBV19	TRBJ2-1	NA	15	NA